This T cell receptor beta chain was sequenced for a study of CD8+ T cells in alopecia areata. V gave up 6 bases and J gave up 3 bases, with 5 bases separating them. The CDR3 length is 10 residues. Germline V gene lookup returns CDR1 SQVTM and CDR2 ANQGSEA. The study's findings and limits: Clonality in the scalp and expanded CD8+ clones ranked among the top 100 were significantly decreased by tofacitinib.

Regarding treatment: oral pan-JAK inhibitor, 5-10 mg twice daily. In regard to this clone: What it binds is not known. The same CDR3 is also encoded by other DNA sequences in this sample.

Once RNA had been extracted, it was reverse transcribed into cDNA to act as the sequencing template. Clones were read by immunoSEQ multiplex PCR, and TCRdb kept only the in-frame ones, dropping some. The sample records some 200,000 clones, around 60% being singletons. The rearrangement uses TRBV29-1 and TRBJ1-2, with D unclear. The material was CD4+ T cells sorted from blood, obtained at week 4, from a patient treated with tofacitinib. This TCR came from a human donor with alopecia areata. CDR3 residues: CSVDDYGYTF. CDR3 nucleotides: TGCAGCGTCGACGACTATGGCTACACCTTC. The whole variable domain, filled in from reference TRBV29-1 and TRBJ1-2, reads SAVISQKPSRDICQRGTSLTIQCQVDSQVTMMFWYRQQPGQSLTLIATANQGSEATYESGFVIDKFPISRPNLTFSTLTVSNMSPEDSSIYLCSVDDYGYTFGSGTRLTVV.